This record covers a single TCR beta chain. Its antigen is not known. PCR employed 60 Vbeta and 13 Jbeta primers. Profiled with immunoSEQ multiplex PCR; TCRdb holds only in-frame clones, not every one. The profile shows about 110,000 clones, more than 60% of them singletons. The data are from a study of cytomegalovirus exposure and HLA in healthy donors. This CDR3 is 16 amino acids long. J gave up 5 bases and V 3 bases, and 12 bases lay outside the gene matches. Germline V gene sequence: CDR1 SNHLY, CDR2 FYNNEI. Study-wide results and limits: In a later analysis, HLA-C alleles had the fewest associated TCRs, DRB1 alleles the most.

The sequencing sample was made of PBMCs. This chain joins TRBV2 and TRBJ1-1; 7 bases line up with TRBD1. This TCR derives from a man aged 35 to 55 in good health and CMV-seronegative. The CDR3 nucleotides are TGTGCCAGCAGTGATAGAGGGGGCGCGAAAGGAACTGAAGCTTTCTTT. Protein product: CASSDRGGAKGTEAFF.